This record concerns one T cell receptor (beta chain) sequence. The protocol was immunoSEQ multiplex PCR, while the TCRdb copy is restricted to in-frame clones and leaves out a portion. Counted here are about 2.5 million clones, 80% to 95% occurring once; the ten biggest clones make up approximately 0.41%. This sample is part of a study of shared clonotypes between healthy human individuals. Trimming left V 9 bases short and J 5 bases short, with 16 bases between. Germline CDR1 is ENHRY and CDR2 is SYGVKD. The CDR3 runs 13 residues. Sequencing used naive CD4+ T cells from PBMCs. As for subset: CD45RA+ positively selected. This rearrangement joins TRBV10-3 to TRBJ1-2, with D maybe TRBD1 (6 bases). The receptor was isolated from a man between 18 and 29 years old in good health. Some clones in this sample may be carry-over from other donors' samples. The CDR3 nucleotides read TGTGCCATGGGGAAGGGGACACTTTATGGCTACACCTTC. Translated: CAMGKGTLYGYTF.